The 2 T cell receptor beta chains given below trace back to one sample, sequenced in a study of CD8+CD57+ T cells in acquired aplastic anemia (dated by TCRdb to the late 2010s). Data came from an Illumina HiSeq 2000. Genomic DNA served as template for TCR beta VDJ combination and CDR3 sequence profiling. In TCRdb, the public reads were trimmed at Q25 with fastp and aligned with MiXCR, with productive beta chains retained. Here each entry gathers all rows of one CDR3 protein and keeps the most common genes and DNA. The sample table records 250,000 to 350,000 distinct CDR3 sequences; roughly three fifths of these occur just once. The top ten clones comprise less than 10% of the sample. Material for sequencing was sorted CD4+, CD8+, or CD8+CD57+ T cells (not recorded which) from PBMCs. The receptor set was obtained from a human donor with severe aplastic anemia or a healthy control (not recorded which).

The rearrangement joins TRBV7-9 to TRBJ2-1; unclear D gene. The germline V gene has CDR1 SEHNR and CDR2 FQNEAQ (reference sequence). V lost 7 bases, J lost 3 bases, and 16 bases lay in between. The CDR3 has 15 amino acids. The CDR3 DNA follows: TGTGCCAGCACCCGCCGGGCCCAACTCTACAATGAGCAGTTCTTC. This encodes CASTRRAQLYNEQFF.

This clonotype was found many times. The rearrangement uses TRBV7-9 and TRBJ1-2; D unclear. Trimming shortened V by 5 bases and J by 2 bases, and 18 bases separated the two germline ends. Germline V CDR1 and CDR2: SEHNR, FQNEAQ (reference sequence). The CDR3 is made up of 16 amino acids. The CDR3 nucleotides read TGTGCCAGCAGCGGTAAGCCGGGCAAGACCAACTATGGCTACACCTTC. This gives the protein CASSGKPGKTNYGYTF.